Following are 14 T cell receptor beta chains from one sample sequenced in a study of T cell repertoires in cytomegalovirus infection. TCRdb independently ran MiXCR on the reads; one entry per CDR3 protein. The sample holds approximately 1,000,000 distinct CDR3 sequences, roughly 30% seen once. These TCRs' antigens remain unknown. The specimen was cultured CD8+ T cells from PBMCs, collected from culture after CMV antigen stimulation. These receptors were obtained from a human donor in good health (CMV status not recorded). Some clones in this sample may be carry-over from other donors' samples.

Worth noting for this clonotype: A much larger clonotype is one base distant, so this may be a read error. V and J are TRBV7-9 and TRBJ1-1; D not resolved. The CDR3 sequence is 14 residues long. Germline V CDR1 and CDR2: SEHNR, FQNEAQ (reference sequence). CDR3 sequence: CAISSTDHNTEAFF. DNA of the CDR3: TGTGCCATCAGCTCGACGGACCATAACACTGAAGCTTTCTTT.

The chain uses TRBV19 and TRBJ1-1; 7 nucleotides line up with TRBD1. The CDR3 is 15 amino acids. The germline V gene encodes CDR1 LNHDA and CDR2 SQIVND (reference sequence). The junction had 17 bases not matched to a gene; V was cut back by 10 bases and J by 6 bases. The CDR3 DNA sequence: TGTGCCACACTATCGATTAGGGGGCGGACGTCTGAAGCTTTCTTT. Amino acid sequence: CATLSIRGRTSEAFF.

The sample holds a few counts of this clonotype. The chain links TRBV7-9 to TRBJ1-2; no reliable D call. CDR1 and CDR2 from the germline V gene are SEHNR and FQNEAQ (reference sequence). This CDR3 region has 15 residues. Between the trimmed V and J ends, which lost 2 bases and 4 bases, there was a span of 14 bases. The CDR3 spells CASSLSVRPGYGYTF. The DNA for the CDR3 is TGTGCCAGCAGCTTATCGGTACGACCGGGCTATGGCTACACCTTC.

The V and J genes are TRBV12-3 or TRBV12-4 and TRBJ1-1; tentatively, D is TRBD1 (6 bases). This CDR3 comprises 16 residues. Trimming removed 3 bases at V and 2 bases at J, with 16 bases between. The CDR3 DNA reads as TGTGCCAGCAGTTTGCTCCCGGCAGGGGCAAACACTGAAGCTTTCTTT. Residues: CASSLLPAGANTEAFF.

Only a few counts were recorded for this clonotype. This sequence joins TRBV27 and TRBJ1-2; a weak D match, TRBD1 (6 bases). Between the trimmed V and J ends, which lost 5 bases and 4 bases, there was a span of 20 bases. CDR1 MNHEY and CDR2 SMNVEV come from the germline V gene (reference sequence). This CDR3 is 16 amino acids long. The CDR3 protein is CASSPEDRSAIYGYTF. The CDR3 coding sequence is TGTGCCAGCAGTCCCGAAGACAGGTCCGCTATCTATGGCTACACCTTC.

This clonotype has ten or more counts. This rearrangement joins TRBV7-2 to TRBJ1-2, with TRBD1 identical over 8 bases. Germline V CDR1 and CDR2: SGHTA, FQGNSA. CDR3 length equals 16 residues. Trimming at V came to 1 base and at J to 6 bases, leaving 10 bases not matched to a gene. The DNA of the CDR3 is TGTGCCAGCAGCTTAGGTGTGACAGGGGCATTGGATGGCTACACCTTC. Translating gives CASSLGVTGALDGYTF.

The chain joins TRBV6-1 to TRBJ2-2; 7 bases are a match to TRBD1. Germline V lookup: CDR1 MNHNS, CDR2 SASEGT. The CDR3 runs 18 residues. V trimming: 2 bases; J trimming: 1 base; junction bases outside the gene matches: 10. Here the CDR3 DNA reads TGTGCCAGCAGTGAACCGGAACAGGGGCGTAAGAACACCGGGGAGCTGTTTTTT. It codes for CASSEPEQGRKNTGELFF.

A few counts support this clonotype. This chain joins TRBV5-4 and TRBJ1-2; D unresolved. The CDR3 sequence is 13 residues long. Germline CDR1 SGHNT, CDR2 YYREEE (reference sequence). Trimming left V 4 bases short and J 6 bases short, with 13 bases between. In nucleotides, the CDR3 is TGTGCCAGCAGCGGACCTGGACTCCATGGCTACACCTTC. Translating it yields CASSGPGLHGYTF.

There are many counts of this clonotype. This sequence joins TRBV7-2 and TRBJ2-7; 9 bases are a match to TRBD1. The germline CDR1 and CDR2 sequences are SGHTA and FQGNSA. The trim removed 2 bases at V and 4 bases at J, leaving 3 bases unmatched. The length of the CDR3 is 14 residues. CDR3 coding DNA: TGTGCCAGCAGCTTATACAGGGGGCCTTACGAGCAGTACGTC. Amino acids: CASSLYRGPYEQYV.

This chain connects TRBV2 to TRBJ1-1; possible D gene TRBD1, 6 bases. Germline assignment: CDR1 SNHLY and CDR2 FYNNEI. The CDR3 contains 15 residues. With 5 bases removed from V and 8 bases from J, the gap between germline ends came to 21 bases. The CDR3 DNA reads as TGTGCCAGCAGTCAGCGGGGGGGCTCGCCTTGGGAAGCTTTCTTT. Translating it yields CASSQRGGSPWEAFF.

There are a few counts of this clonotype. The V and J genes are TRBV27 and TRBJ2-7; no firm D call. Trimming cost V 5 bases and J 7 bases, with 15 bases left between them. The CDR3 contains 13 residues. Germline V lookup: CDR1 MNHEY, CDR2 SMNVEV (reference sequence). CDR3 sequence reads: CASSPSAQVEQYF. CDR3 in DNA: TGTGCCAGCAGTCCCTCGGCCCAGGTGGAGCAGTACTTC.

The chain employs TRBV19 and TRBJ2-2; D perhaps matches TRBD1 (6 bases). V was trimmed by 8 bases and J by 1 base, leaving 14 bases between them. Germline V gene data show CDR1 as LNHDA and CDR2 as SQIVND (reference sequence). The CDR3 is made up of 15 amino acids. This chain's CDR3 is CASGRTELNTGELFF. CDR3 nucleotides: TGTGCCAGTGGACGGACAGAATTGAACACCGGGGAGCTGTTTTTT.

This clonotype was picked up a small number of times. The V call is TRBV7-9, the J call TRBJ1-6; D not certain. V gave up 1 base and J gave up 0 bases, with 10 bases separating them. Germline V lookup: CDR1 SEHNR, CDR2 FQNEAQ (reference sequence). This CDR3 comprises 17 residues. The CDR3 loop reads CASSLGGLSSYNSPLHF. The DNA for the CDR3 is TGTGCCAGCAGCTTAGGTGGTCTTAGCTCCTATAATTCACCCCTCCACTTT.

This clonotype was recorded at least ten times. The rearrangement links TRBV7-2 to TRBJ2-3; D is ambiguous. Germline CDR1 reads SGHTA; CDR2 reads FQGNSA. Trimming cost V 1 base and J 2 bases, with 13 bases left between them. The CDR3 is made up of 16 amino acids. The CDR3 nucleotides are TGTGCCAGCAGCTTAGAAGGGCCCACGGTCACAGATACGCAGTATTTT. Protein: CASSLEGPTVTDTQYF.